Following are 29 T cell receptor beta chains from one sample sequenced in a study of CD8 T cells in Susac syndrome. After extraction with the RNeasy kit, roughly 0.45 to 1 ug of the RNA was reverse transcribed using random hexamers. From the immunoSEQ multiplex PCR reads, TCRdb called clonotypes with MiXCR, one entry per CDR3 protein. The sample has around 180,000 distinct CDR3 sequences; roughly 92% are singletons. Sequenced sample: CD4+ T cells from PBMCs. All receptors derive from a human donor with multiple sclerosis.

The chain combines TRBV7-2 with TRBJ2-1; D might be TRBD1 or TRBD2, each matching 5 bases. Trimming pared 1 base from V and 9 bases from J, leaving 22 bases between. Germline-derived CDR1 and CDR2 are SGHTA and FQGNSA. The CDR3 is 17 residues long. Here the CDR3 DNA reads TGTGCCAGCAGCTTAGAAGGCCCGGGACGGTCCCATGCTGAGCAGTTCTTC. This translates into CASSLEGPGRSHAEQFF. The full variable domain, rest sourced from reference TRBV7-2 and TRBJ2-1, is GAGVSQSPSNKVTEKGKDVELRCDPISGHTALYWYRQSLGQGLEFLIYFQGNSAPDKSGLPSDRFSAERTGGSVSTLTIQRTQQEDSAVYLCASSLEGPGRSHAEQFFGPGTRLTVL.

This rearrangement joins TRBV5-4 to TRBJ2-5, with D unresolved. V was clipped by 0 bases and J by 2 bases, with 8 bases between them. This CDR3 has 14 amino acids. Germline-derived CDR1 and CDR2 are SGHNT and YYREEE (reference sequence). CDR3 sequence: CASSLADSQETQYF. As DNA, the CDR3 is TGTGCCAGCAGCTTGGCCGATTCACAAGAGACCCAGTACTTC.

This clonotype was picked up a small number of times. The genes are TRBV19 and TRBJ2-1; D not certain. The V end was cut by 3 bases, the J end by 8 bases, with 8 bases between. Germline V CDR1 and CDR2: LNHDA, SQIVND (reference sequence). The CDR3 spans 12 residues. CDR3 amino acids: CASSILSDEQFF. CDR3 nucleotide sequence: TGTGCCAGTAGTATTTTGTCCGATGAGCAGTTCTTC.

This chain uses TRBV10-3 with TRBJ2-3; 11 bases are a match to TRBD2. Trimming at V came to 5 bases and at J to 2 bases, leaving 3 bases not matched to a gene. Per the germline V gene, CDR1 is ENHRY and CDR2 is SYGVKD. There are 15 residues in the CDR3. The CDR3 DNA sequence: TGTGCCATCAGTCCGGGACTAGCGGACACAGATACGCAGTATTTT. The encoded protein is CAISPGLADTDTQYF.

This sequence joins TRBV7-2 and TRBJ2-7; 9 nucleotides agree with TRBD1. The CDR3 sequence is 14 residues long. CDR1 SGHTA and CDR2 FQGNSA come from the germline V gene. After removal of 5 bases from V and 9 bases from J, the junction contained 11 bases not matched to a gene. The CDR3 sequence: CASSPVQGALLQYF. DNA of the CDR3: TGTGCCAGCAGCCCGGTACAGGGGGCTCTGTTGCAGTACTTC.

A remark on this clonotype: A junction end diverges from the germline sequence, so it may reflect a read error. CDR3 DNA: TGCGGCGTTGATTCGGGCAGTAACTATGGCTACACCTTC. It is translated as CGVDSGSNYGYTF. V usage is TRBV29-1 and J usage is TRBJ1-2; D gene ambiguous. The CDR3 is 13 amino acids. Looked up from germline, CDR1 is SQVTM and CDR2 is ANQGSEA.

This chain joins TRBV3-1 and TRBJ2-7, with D unresolved. V was shortened by 4 bases and J by 0 bases, with 16 bases between the two germline ends. This CDR3 has 16 amino acids. Germline values: CDR1 LGHDT, CDR2 YNNKEL (reference sequence). The CDR3 DNA reads as TGTGCCAGCAGCCTCAGACCGCCTCCTAGCTCCTACGAGCAGTACTTC. The encoded protein is CASSLRPPPSSYEQYF.

This clonotype was picked up one time. The J gene is TRBJ2-5, the V gene TRBV12-3 or TRBV12-4; TRBD2 is a possible D gene (6 bases). Trimming cost V 6 bases and J 3 bases, with 14 bases left between them. This CDR3 comprises 14 residues. This CDR3 is CASRRGSGEETQYF. In DNA, the CDR3 is TGTGCCAGCAGACGGGGGAGCGGTGAAGAGACCCAGTACTTC.

The table lists this clonotype with a count of one. This chain connects TRBV20-1 to TRBJ2-5; 8 bases map to TRBD2. V lost 6 bases to trimming and J lost 5 bases; unmatched junction nucleotides: 11. In germline, CDR1 is DFQATT, CDR2 SNEGSKA (reference sequence). The CDR3 has 14 residues. The DNA for the CDR3 is TGCAGTGCCCTATTAGCGGGGAGGTGGGAGACCCAGTACTTC. Protein sequence: CSALLAGRWETQYF.

Only a few counts were recorded for this clonotype. This chain links TRBV7-9 with TRBJ1-6, with D perhaps TRBD1 (5 bases). The CDR3 sequence is 12 residues long. Germline-derived CDR1 and CDR2 are SEHNR and FQNEAQ (reference sequence). Trimming took off 6 bases at V and 10 bases at J, with 10 bases between the two ends. CDR3 sequence reads: CASSQGNSPLHF. DNA of the CDR3: TGTGCCAGCAGTCAGGGTAACTCACCCCTCCACTTT.

The V gene is TRBV9, the J gene TRBJ2-5, with D unresolved. CDR1 is SGDLS, CDR2 YYNGEE, per germline. This CDR3 comprises 13 residues. Trimming took 3 bases from V and 5 from J, leaving 11 bases between them. The CDR3 DNA reads as TGTGCCAGCAGCGGGCGTCCCGGCGAGACCCAGTACTTC. Translating it yields CASSGRPGETQYF.

The gene calls are TRBV18 and TRBJ1-1, with a weak D call TRBD1 (6 bases). The length of the CDR3 is 12 residues. Per germline, CDR1 KGHSH and CDR2 LQKENI. V was trimmed by 8 bases and J by 0 bases, leaving 7 bases between them. The chain's CDR3 is CASGGMNTEAFF. The CDR3 DNA reads as TGTGCCAGCGGGGGCATGAACACTGAAGCTTTCTTT.

V is TRBV18 and J is TRBJ2-7; D ambiguous. The CDR3 runs to 13 residues. The V gene's germline CDR1 is KGHSH and CDR2 LQKENI. The ends were cut back, 2 bases at V and 4 bases at J, with 9 bases in the middle. The CDR3 loop reads CASSPSSEYEQYF. In DNA, the CDR3 is TGTGCCAGCTCACCAAGTTCGGAATACGAGCAGTACTTC.

This chain connects TRBV4-2 to TRBJ2-2, with D possibly being TRBD2 (6 bases). CDR3 length: 16 amino acids. Per germline, CDR1 LGHNA and CDR2 YNFKEQ. V lost 1 base, J lost 1 base, and 10 bases lay in between. This CDR3 is CASSQVVGGNTGELFF. The CDR3 region has the DNA TGTGCCAGCAGCCAAGTTGTCGGGGGGAACACCGGGGAGCTGTTTTTT.

The chain combines TRBV27 with TRBJ2-7, with 10 bases identical to TRBD2. The CDR3 consists of 15 residues. V shed 5 bases and J 6 bases; nucleotides not matched to a gene: 10. CDR1 MNHEY and CDR2 SMNVEV come from the germline V gene (reference sequence). CDR3 coding DNA: TGTGCCAGCAGTGCCCAGCTAGCGGGAGTTCGCGAGCAGTACTTC. Translation: CASSAQLAGVREQYF.

The chain links TRBV6-1 to TRBJ1-5; TRBD1 agrees at 7 bases. J was trimmed by 6 bases and V by 6 bases; bases with no gene match: 5. Germline CDR1 reads MNHNS; CDR2 reads SASEGT. The CDR3 runs 13 residues. CDR3 bases: TGTGCCAGCAGAGGGGACAGACGTCAGCCCCAGCATTTT. It translates to CASRGDRRQPQHF.

This clonotype appeared a single time. CDR3 in DNA: TGCAGTGCTAGAGATCCTACCGGGCGGGACAGGGGCACAGATACGCAGTATTTT. This gives the protein CSARDPTGRDRGTDTQYF. J is TRBJ2-3 and V is TRBV20-1; TRBD1 aligns across 9 bases. The V gene end was trimmed by 0 bases and the J gene end by 1 base; junction bases not matched to a gene: 11. In germline, CDR1 is DFQATT, CDR2 SNEGSKA (reference sequence). CDR3 length: 18 residues.

The rearrangement joins TRBV3-1 to TRBJ2-3, with TRBD1 identical over 8 bases. V shed 4 bases and J 6 bases; nucleotides not matched to a gene: 9. This CDR3 comprises 15 residues. Germline CDR1 reads LGHDT; CDR2 reads YNNKEL (reference sequence). In nucleotides, the CDR3 is TGTGCCAGCAGCCTGTTAGGACAGGGTAGCGATACGCAGTATTTT. As protein: CASSLLGQGSDTQYF.

The chain uses TRBV28 and TRBJ2-1, with 8 bases that match TRBD1. The V gene end was trimmed by 1 base and the J gene end by 2 bases; junction bases not matched to a gene: 4. Germline CDR1 and CDR2: MDHEN and SYDVKM. The CDR3 runs 16 residues. DNA of the CDR3: TGTGCCAGCAGTTTATCGGCACAGGGGGCCTACAATGAGCAGTTCTTC. Translating it yields CASSLSAQGAYNEQFF.

The J gene is TRBJ1-5, the V gene TRBV18, with 7 bases lining up with TRBD1. Germline lookup yields CDR1 KGHSH and CDR2 LQKENI. V trimming: 0 bases; J trimming: 5 bases; junction bases outside the gene matches: 4. The CDR3 is made up of 15 amino acids. CDR3 protein: CASSPPGQRDQPQHF. The CDR3 region has the DNA TGTGCCAGCTCACCACCGGGACAGAGGGATCAGCCCCAGCATTTT.

V usage is TRBV16 and J usage is TRBJ2-7, with D possibly being TRBD1 or TRBD2 (5 bases each). V lost 2 bases to trimming and J lost 2 bases, with 10 bases between them. The germline V gene has CDR1 KGHSY and CDR2 FQNENV. The CDR3 length is 14 residues. CDR3 sequence: CASSQGQGPYEQYF. CDR3 nucleotide sequence: TGTGCCAGCAGCCAAGGGCAGGGACCCTACGAGCAGTACTTC.

V usage is TRBV3-1 and J usage is TRBJ2-3; D remains ambiguous. This CDR3 contains 16 residues. Germline CDR1 reads LGHDT; CDR2 reads YNNKEL (reference sequence). V lost 1 base and J lost 0, with 11 bases in between. The CDR3 loop reads CASSQVSGPSTDTQYF. In DNA, the CDR3 is TGTGCCAGCAGCCAAGTTTCGGGCCCTAGCACAGATACGCAGTATTTT.

This clonotype was seen once. This chain links TRBV10-3 with TRBJ2-7; D is unresolved. V lost 2 bases and J lost 5, with 7 bases in between. CDR3 length: 12 amino acids. Germline loops: CDR1 ENHRY, CDR2 SYGVKD. The CDR3 region has the DNA TGTGCCATCAGTGAGGATAGCCACGAGCAGTACTTC. It yields the protein CAISEDSHEQYF.

V and J are TRBV9 and TRBJ1-2; 7 nucleotides agree with TRBD1. CDR3 size: 15 residues. V shed 0 bases and J 8 bases; nucleotides not matched to a gene: 10. Germline CDR1 reads SGDLS; CDR2 reads YYNGEE. CDR3 loop: CASSVAKLGQSGYTF. The CDR3 nucleotides read TGTGCCAGCAGCGTAGCTAAATTGGGACAGTCCGGCTACACCTTC.

The chain employs TRBV6-5 and TRBJ2-7; D is uncertain. V lost 3 bases and J 9 bases, leaving 9 bases between the germline ends. The CDR3 contains 11 residues. Germline CDR1 and CDR2: MNHEY and SVGAGI. CDR3 nucleotide sequence: TGTGCCAGCAGTTATCCAGGTGGGCAGTACTTC. Its protein is CASSYPGGQYF.

This chain links TRBV18 with TRBJ2-7; 10 nucleotides align to TRBD1. CDR1 is KGHSH, CDR2 LQKENI, per germline. The CDR3 sequence is 15 residues long. V dropped 6 bases and J dropped 2; count of bases not matched to a gene: 7. The CDR3 region has the DNA TGTGCCAGCTCCCCCGGACAGGGGGGAACCTACGAGCAGTACTTC. This codes for CASSPGQGGTYEQYF.

CDR3 nucleotides: TGTGCCAGCAGAAGGACAGGGGGGTCCACTGAAGCTTTCTTT. Its protein product is CASRRTGGSTEAFF. The J gene is TRBJ1-1, the V gene TRBV25-1, with 10 positions matching TRBD1. V lost 6 bases, J lost 4 bases, and 5 bases stayed unmatched. Germline CDR1 reads MGHDK; CDR2 reads SYGVNS. This CDR3 contains 14 residues.

The chain couples TRBV10-3 to TRBJ1-6, with unresolved D. The V and J ends lost 11 bases and 4 bases respectively, with 12 bases between them. Germline V gene sequence: CDR1 ENHRY, CDR2 SYGVKD. This CDR3 has 13 amino acids. The CDR3 nucleotides are TGTGCCTCCGGCAGGCCTTATAATTCACCCCTCCACTTT. Residues: CASGRPYNSPLHF.

V and J are TRBV29-1 and TRBJ1-2; D is ambiguous. V was clipped by 6 bases and J by 0 bases, with 11 bases between them. This CDR3 contains 13 residues. Germline V gives CDR1 SQVTM, CDR2 ANQGSEA. Written as DNA, the CDR3 is TGCAGCGTGCTGACGGCGCCTAACTATGGCTACACCTTC. It yields the protein CSVLTAPNYGYTF.